A selection of T cell receptor beta chains follows, all from one sample in a study of blood T cells in healthy people across ages. TCRdb processed the 5' RACE reads anew with MiXCR; each CDR3 protein has one entry. The data contain hundreds of thousands of distinct CDR3 sequences, just over 55% of them singletons. The sequencing sample was made of blood. These receptors were obtained from a man in his forties or fifties in good health. CDR3s leave out the opening cysteine and the closing phenylalanine or tryptophan.

j_gene: TRBJ2-5
v_gene: TRBV6-2/TRBV6-3
CDR3aa: ASSYSTSSQETQY

j_gene: TRBJ2-1
v_gene: TRBV6-1
CDR3aa: ASSHEAGGHNEQF

j_gene: TRBJ2-7
v_gene: TRBV20-1
CDR3aa: SASNPRDVGTYEQY

j_gene: TRBJ1-4
v_gene: TRBV7-9
CDR3aa: ASSSENLPGLEKLF

j_gene: TRBJ2-3
v_gene: TRBV4-3
CDR3aa: ASSPNPTGPSTDTQY

j_gene: TRBJ1-3
v_gene: TRBV25-1
CDR3aa: ASSELGGSGNTIY

j_gene: TRBJ2-1
v_gene: TRBV5-1
CDR3aa: ASSGGQGRHNEQF

j_gene: TRBJ1-1
v_gene: TRBV24-1
CDR3aa: ATSDSGTSNTEAF

j_gene: -
v_gene: TRBV20-1
CDR3aa: SAGGGGVETQY

j_gene: TRBJ2-3
v_gene: TRBV11-3
CDR3aa: VSSPLASDTQY

j_gene: TRBJ2-3
v_gene: TRBV2
CDR3aa: ASSGTEGRQY

j_gene: TRBJ1-5
v_gene: TRBV20-1
CDR3aa: SARQGATQPQH

j_gene: TRBJ2-7
v_gene: TRBV13
CDR3aa: ASSPLRLHEQY

j_gene: TRBJ1-2
v_gene: TRBV18
CDR3aa: ASSPIIQDRVYGYT

j_gene: TRBJ2-3
v_gene: TRBV7-9
CDR3aa: ASSFPQTSGVTDTQY

j_gene: TRBJ2-1
v_gene: TRBV10-3
CDR3aa: AITGTAISYNEQF

j_gene: TRBJ2-1
v_gene: TRBV11-2
CDR3aa: ASSLTRQLYEQF

j_gene: TRBJ1-6
v_gene: TRBV7-2
CDR3aa: ASSPQGAPYSPLH

j_gene: TRBJ1-2
v_gene: TRBV5-6
CDR3aa: ASSPQGINYGYT

j_gene: TRBJ2-5
v_gene: TRBV4-1
CDR3aa: ASSLLAGDPQETQY

j_gene: TRBJ1-2
v_gene: TRBV11-1
CDR3aa: ASSLTGSSYT

j_gene: TRBJ2-3
v_gene: TRBV5-1
CDR3aa: ASSTGPSPDTQY

j_gene: TRBJ1-2
v_gene: TRBV6-6
CDR3aa: ASSPRTGLTYGYT

j_gene: TRBJ2-2
v_gene: TRBV2
CDR3aa: ASSEFGQIGELF

j_gene: TRBJ1-2
v_gene: TRBV6-5
CDR3aa: ASRQDRTNYGYT

j_gene: TRBJ2-1
v_gene: TRBV7-9
CDR3aa: ASGLAVNNEQF

j_gene: TRBJ1-1
v_gene: TRBV20-1
CDR3aa: SVTLRGRGWNTEAF

j_gene: TRBJ2-7
v_gene: TRBV15
CDR3aa: ATSRGTASSYEQY

j_gene: TRBJ2-3
v_gene: TRBV11-2
CDR3aa: ASSLVGGGAKDTQY

j_gene: TRBJ2-1
v_gene: TRBV7-6
CDR3aa: ASSLVSLNEQF

j_gene: TRBJ1-5
v_gene: TRBV6-1
CDR3aa: ASSQTPEGAPKNQPQH

j_gene: TRBJ2-7
v_gene: TRBV13
CDR3aa: ASSRGVAGSYEQY

j_gene: TRBJ2-1
v_gene: TRBV20-1
CDR3aa: SAPLLAGGPYEQF

j_gene: TRBJ2-3
v_gene: TRBV20-1
CDR3aa: SARVRWRLASTDTQY